This TCR beta chain was sequenced during a study of vaccination and CD4 T cells after COVID-19. Study details: The study enrolled six male and four female convalescents, two of whom were Hispanic. Median draw time for post-COVID samples was 101 days post-diagnosis (range 35 to 161).

Trimming took off 2 bases at V and 7 bases at J, with 15 bases between the two ends. The length of the CDR3 is 15 residues. Germline V gene sequence: CDR1 MNHEY, CDR2 SVGEGT. From the PCR reads, TCRdb called clonotypes with MiXCR, one entry per CDR3 protein. The repertoire holds roughly 15,000 distinct CDR3 sequences, with about 70% as singletons. The sequence came from a human donor who had recovered from COVID-19. The material sequenced was CD4+ T cells from blood, taken after SARS-CoV-2 vaccination. The chain is built from TRBV6-2 or TRBV6-3 and TRBJ1-5; no clear D gene. CDR3 region: CASSYAPGEGQPQHF. In DNA form, the CDR3 reads TGTGCCAGCAGTTACGCTCCAGGTGAGGGACAGCCCCAGCATTTT.